This is a list of T cell receptor beta chains from one sample in a study of blood T cell repertoires in COVID-19. Libraries were prepared by immunoSEQ multiplex PCR; TCRdb keeps only in-frame clonotypes and omits some of them. Of over 200,000 clones detected, 88% appear once; the ten largest clones hold 2.5% to 3%. The specimen was peripheral blood. These receptors were obtained from a woman between 55 and 75 years old with acute or convalescent COVID-19. Each CDR3 is given with its conserved first and last residue. The D gene is left open where the match is weak. Clone size appears in some rows only: once, few, many, or a class for an expanded clone.

D gene: TRBD1
clone size: few
V gene: TRBV27
J gene: TRBJ1-5
CDR3 protein: CASSLWAGGGQPQHF
CDR3 DNA: TGTGCCAGCAGTTTATGGGCAGGGGGCGGGCAGCCCCAGCATTTT

D gene: TRBD2
clone size: -
V gene: TRBV12-5
J gene: TRBJ2-3
CDR3 protein: CASGLGLAGIPDTQYF
CDR3 DNA: TGTGCTAGTGGTTTGGGACTAGCGGGCATTCCAGATACGCAGTATTTT

D gene: -
clone size: once
V gene: TRBV12-3/TRBV12-4
J gene: TRBJ1-1
CDR3 protein: CATSTQGNTEAFF
CDR3 DNA: TGTGCCACTTCTACACAGGGAAACACTGAAGCTTTCTTT

D gene: -
clone size: -
V gene: TRBV6-6
J gene: TRBJ1-5
CDR3 protein: CASSYSGTRYQPQHF
CDR3 DNA: TGTGCCAGCAGTTACTCGGGGACTAGATATCAGCCCCAGCATTTT

D gene: TRBD2
clone size: -
V gene: TRBV7-8
J gene: TRBJ2-7
CDR3 protein: CASSRKREAPYEQYF
CDR3 DNA: TGTGCCAGCAGCCGGAAGCGGGAGGCTCCCTACGAGCAGTACTTC

D gene: -
clone size: -
V gene: TRBV3-1/TRBV3-2
J gene: TRBJ2-2
CDR3 protein: CASSHPGSVRNTGELFF
CDR3 DNA: TGTGCCAGCAGCCACCCGGGAAGCGTAAGGAACACCGGGGAGCTGTTTTTT

D gene: -
clone size: -
V gene: TRBV21-1
J gene: TRBJ1-6
CDR3 protein: CASSKDGAGHPKNSPLHF
CDR3 DNA: TGTGCCAGCAGCAAAGATGGGGCAGGGCACCCCAAAAATTCACCCCTCCACTTT

D gene: TRBD2
clone size: few
V gene: TRBV5-1
J gene: TRBJ2-3
CDR3 protein: CASSLEASGRVITDTQYF
CDR3 DNA: TGCGCCAGCAGCTTGGAGGCTAGCGGGAGAGTCATCACAGATACGCAGTATTTT

D gene: -
clone size: few
V gene: TRBV6-5
J gene: TRBJ2-5
CDR3 protein: CASLRGETQYF
CDR3 DNA: TGTGCCAGCCTACGCGGGGAGACCCAGTACTTC

D gene: -
clone size: -
V gene: TRBV18
J gene: TRBJ1-1
CDR3 protein: CASSPPGANTEAFF
CDR3 DNA: TGTGCCAGCTCACCACCGGGAGCGAACACTGAAGCTTTCTTT

D gene: -
clone size: -
V gene: TRBV5-1
J gene: TRBJ1-2
CDR3 protein: CASSLGQNYGYTF
CDR3 DNA: TGCGCCAGCAGCTTGGGACAGAACTATGGCTACACCTTC

D gene: TRBD1
clone size: once
V gene: TRBV19
J gene: TRBJ1-1
CDR3 protein: CASTLGDRGKGTTEAFF
CDR3 DNA: TGTGCCAGTACCCTAGGGGACAGGGGGAAGGGGACCACTGAAGCTTTCTTT

D gene: TRBD1
clone size: once
V gene: TRBV9
J gene: TRBJ2-7
CDR3 protein: CASSVDETGQDSYEQYF
CDR3 DNA: TGTGCCAGCAGCGTAGACGAAACGGGACAGGACTCCTACGAGCAGTACTTC

D gene: TRBD1
clone size: -
V gene: TRBV18
J gene: TRBJ2-7
CDR3 protein: CASSQNRGYDEQYF
CDR3 DNA: TGTGCCAGCTCACAGAACAGGGGGTACGACGAGCAGTACTTC

D gene: TRBD1
clone size: -
V gene: TRBV27
J gene: TRBJ1-6
CDR3 protein: CATSSERGQSLHF
CDR3 DNA: TGTGCCACCTCTTCGGAGAGGGGGCAGTCCCTCCACTTT

D gene: TRBD1
clone size: few
V gene: TRBV3-1/TRBV3-2
J gene: TRBJ1-6
CDR3 protein: CASSRWVAGGNSPLHF
CDR3 DNA: TGTGCCAGCAGCCGTTGGGTGGCAGGGGGAAATTCACCCCTCCACTTT

D gene: TRBD2
clone size: -
V gene: TRBV27
J gene: TRBJ2-3
CDR3 protein: CASSPGLAVSTDTQYF
CDR3 DNA: TGTGCCAGCAGTCCCGGACTAGCGGTTAGCACAGATACGCAGTATTTT

D gene: -
clone size: -
V gene: TRBV13
J gene: TRBJ1-2
CDR3 protein: CASSLEAGPYGYTF
CDR3 DNA: TGTGCCAGCAGCTTAGAGGCAGGCCCCTATGGCTACACCTTC

D gene: TRBD2
clone size: -
V gene: TRBV4-3
J gene: TRBJ2-2
CDR3 protein: CASSQDSSLAGAGELFF
CDR3 DNA: TGCGCCAGCAGCCAAGATTCTAGCCTCGCGGGGGCCGGGGAGCTGTTTTTT

D gene: TRBD1
clone size: -
V gene: TRBV6-5
J gene: TRBJ1-6
CDR3 protein: CASRGTGESPLHF
CDR3 DNA: TGTGCCAGCAGAGGGACAGGGGAATCACCCCTCCACTTT

D gene: -
clone size: -
V gene: TRBV5-8
J gene: TRBJ2-5
CDR3 protein: CASSLARTAQYF
CDR3 DNA: TGTGCCAGCAGCTTGGCCAGGACAGCCCAGTACTTC

D gene: TRBD1
clone size: -
V gene: TRBV10-3
J gene: TRBJ1-1
CDR3 protein: CAISADRGRNTEAFF
CDR3 DNA: TGTGCCATCAGTGCAGACAGGGGCAGGAACACTGAAGCTTTCTTT

D gene: -
clone size: once
V gene: TRBV7-2
J gene: TRBJ1-1
CDR3 protein: CASSPQGSVTEAFF
CDR3 DNA: TGTGCCAGCAGCCCACAGGGTTCGGTCACTGAAGCTTTCTTT

D gene: -
clone size: once
V gene: TRBV29-1
J gene: TRBJ2-5
CDR3 protein: CSVGEMAETQYF
CDR3 DNA: TGCAGCGTAGGAGAGATGGCCGAGACCCAGTACTTC

D gene: -
clone size: -
V gene: TRBV30
J gene: TRBJ1-2
CDR3 protein: CAWRGEGTPNYGYTF
CDR3 DNA: TGTGCCTGGAGGGGGGAGGGCACACCTAACTATGGCTACACCTTC

D gene: TRBD1
clone size: -
V gene: TRBV3-1/TRBV3-2
J gene: TRBJ1-4
CDR3 protein: CASSQRTGNEKLFF
CDR3 DNA: TGTGCCAGCAGCCAAAGGACAGGAAATGAAAAACTGTTTTTT

D gene: -
clone size: once
V gene: TRBV24-1
J gene: TRBJ2-5
CDR3 protein: CATFLTVETQYF
CDR3 DNA: TGTGCCACCTTCCTCACAGTAGAGACCCAGTACTTC

D gene: -
clone size: -
V gene: TRBV9
J gene: TRBJ2-7
CDR3 protein: CASSVAAGAYEQYF
CDR3 DNA: TGTGCCAGCAGCGTAGCTGCGGGGGCATACGAGCAGTACTTC

D gene: -
clone size: -
V gene: TRBV4-1
J gene: TRBJ1-2
CDR3 protein: CASSQEQGQDYGYTF
CDR3 DNA: TGCGCCAGCAGCCAAGAACAGGGACAAGACTATGGCTACACCTTC

D gene: -
clone size: -
V gene: TRBV28
J gene: TRBJ1-4
CDR3 protein: CASSSGNEKLFF
CDR3 DNA: TGTGCCAGCAGCTCCGGGAATGAAAAACTGTTTTTT

D gene: TRBD2
clone size: -
V gene: TRBV19
J gene: TRBJ2-5
CDR3 protein: CASSIDLAGGQETQYF
CDR3 DNA: TGTGCCAGTAGTATAGATCTAGCGGGGGGGCAAGAGACCCAGTACTTC

D gene: -
clone size: -
V gene: TRBV10-3
J gene: TRBJ2-7
CDR3 protein: CAISDPPVTHEQYF
CDR3 DNA: TGTGCCATCAGTGACCCTCCGGTAACCCACGAGCAGTACTTC

D gene: -
clone size: -
V gene: TRBV3-1/TRBV3-2
J gene: TRBJ2-1
CDR3 protein: CASSPLENEQFF
CDR3 DNA: TGTGCCAGCAGCCCCCTAGAAAATGAGCAGTTCTTC

D gene: -
clone size: -
V gene: TRBV2
J gene: TRBJ1-1
CDR3 protein: CASSEAGRGTEAFF
CDR3 DNA: TGTGCCAGCAGTGAAGCAGGGAGGGGGACTGAAGCTTTCTTT

D gene: TRBD2
clone size: -
V gene: TRBV6-1
J gene: TRBJ2-3
CDR3 protein: CASSEASGGSTDTQYF
CDR3 DNA: TGTGCCAGCAGTGAAGCGAGCGGGGGTAGCACAGATACGCAGTATTTT

D gene: -
clone size: once
V gene: TRBV2
J gene: TRBJ2-1
CDR3 protein: CASGAERYNEQFF
CDR3 DNA: TGTGCCAGCGGGGCGGAGCGATACAATGAGCAGTTCTTC

D gene: -
clone size: once
V gene: TRBV10-2
J gene: TRBJ1-6
CDR3 protein: CASSGVGQNSPLHF
CDR3 DNA: TGCGCCAGCAGTGGGGTCGGACAGAATTCACCCCTCCACTTT

D gene: TRBD1
clone size: -
V gene: TRBV6-2/TRBV6-3
J gene: TRBJ2-7
CDR3 protein: CASSRGQLVYEQYF
CDR3 DNA: TGTGCCAGCAGCCGGGGACAGTTGGTTTACGAGCAGTACTTC

D gene: TRBD1
clone size: -
V gene: TRBV7-8
J gene: TRBJ1-6
CDR3 protein: CASSLVEGRGRSPLHF
CDR3 DNA: TGTGCCAGCAGCCTAGTGGAGGGCAGGGGGCGTTCACCCCTCCACTTT

D gene: -
clone size: -
V gene: TRBV3-1/TRBV3-2
J gene: TRBJ2-7
CDR3 protein: CASSQDGGPYEQYF
CDR3 DNA: TGTGCCAGCAGCCAAGACGGGGGGCCCTACGAGCAGTACTTC

D gene: -
clone size: -
V gene: TRBV13
J gene: TRBJ1-3
CDR3 protein: CASSSGGFSGNTIYF
CDR3 DNA: TGTGCCAGCAGCTCCGGGGGGTTCTCTGGAAACACCATATATTTT

D gene: TRBD1
clone size: once
V gene: TRBV11-2
J gene: TRBJ2-1
CDR3 protein: CASRRTRDRYNEQFF
CDR3 DNA: TGTGCCAGCAGAAGGACCCGGGACAGATACAATGAGCAGTTCTTC

D gene: TRBD1
clone size: -
V gene: TRBV5-6
J gene: TRBJ2-5
CDR3 protein: CASSLDRGETQYF
CDR3 DNA: TGTGCCAGCAGCTTGGACAGGGGGGAGACCCAGTACTTC

D gene: -
clone size: -
V gene: TRBV9
J gene: TRBJ1-3
CDR3 protein: CASSSGWLSSGNTIYF
CDR3 DNA: TGTGCCAGCAGCTCAGGGTGGCTGAGCTCTGGAAACACCATATATTTT

D gene: -
clone size: -
V gene: TRBV7-3
J gene: TRBJ2-6
CDR3 protein: CASSLGQTSGANVLTF
CDR3 DNA: TGTGCCAGCAGCCTTGGACAGACCTCTGGGGCCAACGTCCTGACTTTC

D gene: TRBD1
clone size: -
V gene: TRBV3-1/TRBV3-2
J gene: TRBJ2-1
CDR3 protein: CASSQGTGGFNEQFF
CDR3 DNA: TGTGCCAGCAGCCAAGGAACAGGGGGCTTCAATGAGCAGTTCTTC

D gene: TRBD1
clone size: few
V gene: TRBV10-1
J gene: TRBJ2-7
CDR3 protein: CASNSRTGDEQYF
CDR3 DNA: TGCGCCAGCAATTCCCGGACAGGGGACGAGCAGTACTTC

D gene: -
clone size: -
V gene: TRBV27
J gene: TRBJ2-3
CDR3 protein: CASSSLGGRNTQYF
CDR3 DNA: TGTGCCAGCAGTTCCCTCGGGGGAAGAAATACGCAGTATTTT

D gene: TRBD1
clone size: -
V gene: TRBV6-2/TRBV6-3
J gene: TRBJ1-5
CDR3 protein: CASSPGQGVQPQHF
CDR3 DNA: TGTGCCAGCAGTCCGGGACAGGGGGTTCAGCCCCAGCATTTT

D gene: -
clone size: -
V gene: TRBV5-1
J gene: TRBJ2-2
CDR3 protein: CASSLNAGPMRELFF
CDR3 DNA: TGCGCCAGCAGCTTAAACGCGGGCCCCATGCGGGAGCTGTTTTTT

D gene: -
clone size: -
V gene: TRBV7-2
J gene: TRBJ1-1
CDR3 protein: CASTLDGGTEAFF
CDR3 DNA: TGTGCCAGCACCCTAGACGGGGGCACTGAAGCTTTCTTT

D gene: TRBD1
clone size: -
V gene: TRBV11-2
J gene: TRBJ1-2
CDR3 protein: CASSLMGQLYGYTF
CDR3 DNA: TGTGCCAGCAGCTTAATGGGACAGCTCTATGGCTACACCTTC

D gene: -
clone size: -
V gene: TRBV19
J gene: TRBJ1-2
CDR3 protein: CASSIGQDDNYGYTF
CDR3 DNA: TGTGCCAGTAGTATAGGACAGGATGATAACTATGGCTACACCTTC